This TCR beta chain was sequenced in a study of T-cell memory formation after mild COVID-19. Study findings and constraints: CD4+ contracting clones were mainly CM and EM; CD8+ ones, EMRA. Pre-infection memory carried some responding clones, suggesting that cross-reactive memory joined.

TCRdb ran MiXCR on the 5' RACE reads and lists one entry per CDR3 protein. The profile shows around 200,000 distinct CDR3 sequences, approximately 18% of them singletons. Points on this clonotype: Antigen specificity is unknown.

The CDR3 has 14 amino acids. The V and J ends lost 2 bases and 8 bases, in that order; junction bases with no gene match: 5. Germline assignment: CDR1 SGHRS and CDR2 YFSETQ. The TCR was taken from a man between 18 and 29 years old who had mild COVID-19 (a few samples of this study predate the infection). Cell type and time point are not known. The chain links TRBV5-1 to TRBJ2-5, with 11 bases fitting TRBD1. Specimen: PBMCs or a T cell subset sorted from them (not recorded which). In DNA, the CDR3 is TGCGCCAGCAGCTTCGGGACAGGGGGGGGAACCCAGTACTTC. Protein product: CASSFGTGGGTQYF.